The 26 T cell receptor beta chains reported below all come from one sample, sequenced in a study of T cell responses to AZD1222 COVID-19 vaccine. Using immunoSEQ multiplex PCR, the repertoire was profiled, and TCRdb retains in-frame clones only, with some absent. The sample yields roughly 120,000 clones, roughly 91% seen once. Sample: peripheral blood, taken 28 days after the second AZD1222 dose. The receptors come from an adult who received the AZD1222 COVID-19 vaccine.

The chain is built from TRBV7-3 and TRBJ1-1; D is undetermined. V lost 3 bases and J lost 6, with 11 bases in between. This CDR3 has 13 residues. Germline V gene data show CDR1 as SGHTA and CDR2 as FQGTGA. The CDR3 protein is CASSLGAVAEAFF. Written as DNA, the CDR3 is TGTGCCAGCAGCTTGGGCGCAGTGGCTGAAGCTTTCTTT. The entire variable domain, with the rest obtained from reference TRBV7-3 and TRBJ1-1, is as follows: GAGVSQTPSNKVTEKGKYVELRCDPISGHTALYWYRQSLGQGPEFLIYFQGTGAADDSGLPNDRFFAVRPEGSVSTLKIQRTERGDSAVYLCASSLGAVAEAFFGQGTRLTVV.

The CDR3: CSATTVYGYTF. The CDR3 DNA sequence: TGCAGTGCCACTACGGTCTATGGCTACACCTTC. V gene TRBV20-1 combines with J gene TRBJ1-2, with D unresolved. This CDR3 has 11 residues. V was clipped by 6 bases and J by 4 bases, with 9 bases between them. Germline CDR1 reads DFQATT; CDR2 reads SNEGSKA (reference sequence).

This clone was seen just once. CDR3 amino acids: CASAELGVFNEQFF. The CDR3 nucleotides are TGCGCCAGCGCCGAACTAGGCGTGTTCAATGAGCAGTTCTTC. The rearrangement joins TRBV5-1 to TRBJ2-1; perhaps TRBD2 as D (5 bases). This CDR3 has 14 amino acids. V was cut by 7 bases and J by 6 bases, with 17 bases left in between. Germline-derived CDR1 and CDR2 are SGHRS and YFSETQ. The entire variable domain, with the rest obtained from reference TRBV5-1 and TRBJ2-1, is as follows: KAGVTQTPRYLIKTRGQQVTLSCSPISGHRSVSWYQQTPGQGLQFLFEYFSETQRNKGNFPGRFSGRQFSNSRSEMNVSTLELGDSALYLCASAELGVFNEQFFGPGTRLTVL.

V and J are TRBV2 and TRBJ2-4, with D uncertain. CDR1 is SNHLY, CDR2 FYNNEI, per germline. The CDR3 loop spans 10 amino acids. Between the trimmed V and J ends, which lost 2 bases and 14 bases, there was a span of 7 bases. In DNA form, the CDR3 reads TGTGCCAGCAGTGAATTTTGGGAGTACTTC. As protein: CASSEFWEYF.

The J gene is TRBJ1-1, the V gene TRBV5-6; TRBD1 might be the D (5 bases). Between the trimmed V and J ends, which lost 4 bases and 4 bases, there was a span of 17 bases. The CDR3 has 15 residues. Germline V lookup: CDR1 SGHDT, CDR2 YYEEEE. This chain's CDR3 is CASSAPWGAGTEAFF. CDR3 DNA sequence: TGTGCCAGCAGCGCTCCCTGGGGCGCAGGCACTGAAGCTTTCTTT.

The chain recombines TRBV7-2 with TRBJ2-5; no clear D. V lost 5 bases to trimming and J lost 5 bases, with 6 bases between them. This CDR3 region has 11 residues. Germline lookup yields CDR1 SGHTA and CDR2 FQGNSA. The chain's CDR3 is CASSPAETQYF. In DNA, the CDR3 is TGTGCCAGCAGCCCCGCGGAGACCCAGTACTTC.

The chain uses TRBV7-2 and TRBJ1-1; D perhaps matches TRBD1 (5 bases). The CDR3 runs to 14 residues. V lost 4 bases and J lost 5, with 14 bases in between. Germline-derived CDR1 and CDR2 are SGHTA and FQGNSA. Here the CDR3 reads CASSSVWGETEAFF. CDR3 bases: TGTGCCAGCAGCTCAGTTTGGGGGGAGACTGAAGCTTTCTTT.

The chain uses TRBV15 and TRBJ1-4; 7 nucleotides align to TRBD1. Germline V CDR1 and CDR2: LNHNV, YYDKDF (reference sequence). The CDR3 covers 20 residues. The V gene end was trimmed by 0 bases and the J gene end by 7 bases; junction bases not matched to a gene: 20. The CDR3 reads CATSRDFLNFRTGNREKLFF. The CDR3 nucleotides are TGTGCCACCAGCAGAGATTTTCTAAACTTTAGGACAGGCAATCGTGAAAAACTGTTTTTT.

The CDR3 loop is CASSLAGTGANYGYTF. CDR3 in DNA: TGTGCCAGCAGCTTAGCCGGGACGGGAGCTAACTATGGCTACACCTTC. This sequence joins TRBV7-9 and TRBJ1-2, with D perhaps TRBD1 (5 bases). V was shortened by 0 bases and J by 0 bases, with 11 bases between the two germline ends. Germline V gene data show CDR1 as SEHNR and CDR2 as FQNEAQ (reference sequence). This CDR3 comprises 16 residues.

The CDR3 nucleotides read TGTGCCAGTAGTATAGATCTTACGGAATACTACGAGCAGTACTTC. Translating gives CASSIDLTEYYEQYF. V gene TRBV19 combines with J gene TRBJ2-7; D call uncertain. The V end was cut by 0 bases, the J end by 3 bases, with 12 bases between. This CDR3 spans 15 amino acids. Germline V gene data show CDR1 as LNHDA and CDR2 as SQIVND (reference sequence).

This clone was seen a handful of times. The same CDR3 can be traced to other DNA sequences in this sample. V and J are TRBV28 and TRBJ2-2; 7 bases agree with TRBD2. Germline CDR1 and CDR2: MDHEN and SYDVKM. This CDR3 spans 14 amino acids. V dropped 7 bases and J dropped 0; count of bases not matched to a gene: 2. The CDR3 DNA sequence: TGTGCCAGCACCCTAGCGGCGAACACCGGGGAGCTGTTTTTT. It is translated as CASTLAANTGELFF.

This sequence joins TRBV10-3 and TRBJ1-6; D gene uncertain. The CDR3 contains 16 residues. The germline V gene has CDR1 ENHRY and CDR2 SYGVKD. Trimming removed 4 bases from V and 6 bases from J, with 16 bases in between. In DNA form, the CDR3 reads TGTGCCATCAGTGGGGGATCCAAACTGACTAATTCACCCCTCCACTTT. Its translation is CAISGGSKLTNSPLHF.

This sequence joins TRBV12-3 or TRBV12-4 and TRBJ1-5; no clear D gene. This CDR3 region has 12 residues. Trimming took off 7 bases at V and 7 bases at J, with 11 bases between the two ends. For the CDR3, the DNA is TGTGCCAGCAAGGGCGCGGGGCAGCCCCAGCATTTT. Protein product: CASKGAGQPQHF.

The chain couples TRBV9 to TRBJ2-3; 11 bases map to TRBD2. The germline gives CDR1 SGDLS, CDR2 YYNGEE. Trimming at V came to 6 bases and at J to 3 bases, leaving 6 bases not matched to a gene. CDR3 size: 15 residues. CDR3 protein: CASTRGLAATDTQYF. CDR3 nucleotide sequence: TGTGCCAGCACCCGGGGACTAGCGGCTACAGATACGCAGTATTTT. Looking up the rest from reference TRBV9 and TRBJ2-3 gives the full variable domain: DSGVTQTPKHLITATGQRVTLRCSPRSGDLSVYWYQQSLDQGLQFLIQYYNGEERAKGNILERFSAQQFPDLHSELNLSSLELGDSALYFCASTRGLAATDTQYFGPGTRLTVL.

The chain joins TRBV19 to TRBJ1-5, with D perhaps TRBD1 (6 bases). Looked up from germline, CDR1 is LNHDA and CDR2 is SQIVND (reference sequence). This CDR3 contains 14 residues. The germline V and J ends were trimmed by 5 bases and 3 bases, with 11 bases remaining between them. CDR3 residues: CASSWGDNNQPQHF. CDR3 coding DNA: TGTGCCAGTAGTTGGGGGGACAACAATCAGCCCCAGCATTTT.

In the case of this clone: A junction boundary mismatches the germline segment, possibly from a read error. The V call is TRBV7-8, the J call TRBJ1-5; no definite D call. Germline assignment: CDR1 SGHVS and CDR2 FQNEAQ. This CDR3 contains 16 residues. The CDR3 region has the DNA TGTGCCAGCAGCCTAGCCGGGAGTTATAGCAATCAGCCCCAGCATTTT. This codes for CASSLAGSYSNQPQHF.

The chain recombines TRBV19 with TRBJ2-1, with TRBD2 matching over 14 bases. V shed 2 bases and J 0 bases; nucleotides not matched to a gene: 9. This CDR3 contains 20 residues. Germline V gene data show CDR1 as LNHDA and CDR2 as SQIVND (reference sequence). This chain's CDR3 is CASSISGTSGSLSSYNEQFF. The CDR3 DNA is TGTGCCAGTAGTATATCGGGGACTAGCGGGAGTTTGAGCTCCTACAATGAGCAGTTCTTC.

Concerning this clone: At one boundary the junction diverges from the germline segment, which might be a read error. The chain has TRBV11-3 and TRBJ2-1; TRBD2 matches at 8 bases. The germline V gene encodes CDR1 SGHNT and CDR2 YENEEA. There are 13 residues in the CDR3. CDR3 amino acids: CASSLDPGGEGIF. For the CDR3, the DNA is TGTGCCAGCAGCTTAGATCCGGGGGGGGAAGGGATCTTC.

The rearrangement joins TRBV5-1 to TRBJ2-2; 7 bases are a match to TRBD2. The CDR3 contains 18 residues. CDR1 and CDR2 (germline): SGHRS, YFSETQ. V was pared by 5 bases and J by 0 bases, with 13 bases of the junction left unmatched. The CDR3 nucleotides are TGCGCCAGCAGAAGACACGGGGGGACGGTGGCGAACACCGGGGAGCTGTTTTTT. Translating it yields CASRRHGGTVANTGELFF.

V usage is TRBV29-1 and J usage is TRBJ1-5, with D hard to call. Trimming shortened V by 4 bases and J by 7 bases, and 14 bases separated the two germline ends. CDR1 and CDR2 (germline): SQVTM, ANQGSEA. This CDR3 has 13 amino acids. The CDR3 is CSVVRATGQPQHF. The CDR3 coding sequence is TGCAGCGTTGTACGGGCAACGGGACAGCCCCAGCATTTT.

The V call is TRBV6-5, the J call TRBJ2-7, with D perhaps TRBD2 (5 bases). The CDR3 sequence is 12 residues long. Germline V gene sequence: CDR1 MNHEY, CDR2 SVGAGI. V was shortened by 4 bases and J by 3 bases, with 7 bases between the two germline ends. This CDR3 reads CASSLEGYEQYF. CDR3 in DNA: TGTGCCAGCAGTTTAGAGGGCTACGAGCAGTACTTC.

This clone was seen a single time. Different DNA sequences within this sample yield the same CDR3. The genes are TRBV7-2 and TRBJ2-7; D gene ambiguous. Germline V lookup: CDR1 SGHTA, CDR2 FQGNSA. This CDR3 comprises 12 residues. V lost 1 base and J lost 3, with 4 bases in between. The CDR3 coding sequence is TGTGCCAGCAGCTTAGAGTACTACGAGCAGTACTTC. This codes for CASSLEYYEQYF.

V and J are TRBV5-1 and TRBJ1-1; 7 nucleotides agree with TRBD1. The CDR3 contains 12 residues. Germline V gene lookup returns CDR1 SGHRS and CDR2 YFSETQ. The ends lost 4 bases at V and 9 bases at J; junction bases unmatched: 6. In DNA form, the CDR3 reads TGCGCCAGCAGCGGGGACAGCGGACAAGCTTTCTTT. This sequence encodes CASSGDSGQAFF.

Concerning this clone: At one end, the junction sequence differs from germline, possibly due to a read error. V is TRBV4-3 and J is TRBJ2-5, with 11 bases matching TRBD2. The CDR3 totals 13 residues. Looked up from germline, CDR1 is LGHNA and CDR2 is YSLEER. The CDR3 region has the DNA TGCGCCAGCAGCCAAGATCGCGGGACTAGCGGTGACTTC. This codes for CASSQDRGTSGDF.

The rearrangement links TRBV3-1 (or the pseudogene TRBV3-2) to TRBJ1-2; 7 positions match TRBD1. From germline, CDR1 is LGHDT and CDR2 YNNKEL (reference sequence). The CDR3 totals 14 residues. J lost 9 bases, V lost 5 bases, and 12 bases had no gene match. CDR3: CASSSSGGPISYTF. The CDR3, as DNA: TGTGCCAGCAGCTCGTCAGGGGGTCCTATTAGCTACACCTTC.

V and J are TRBV7-9 and TRBJ1-1; tentative D call: TRBD1 (6 bases). Germline loops: CDR1 SEHNR, CDR2 FQNEAQ (reference sequence). The CDR3 consists of 13 residues. The V end was cut by 4 bases, the J end by 3 bases, with 9 bases between. The CDR3 nucleotides are TGTGCCAGCAGCTCGGGGGCCTACACTGAAGCTTTCTTT. Encoded protein: CASSSGAYTEAFF.